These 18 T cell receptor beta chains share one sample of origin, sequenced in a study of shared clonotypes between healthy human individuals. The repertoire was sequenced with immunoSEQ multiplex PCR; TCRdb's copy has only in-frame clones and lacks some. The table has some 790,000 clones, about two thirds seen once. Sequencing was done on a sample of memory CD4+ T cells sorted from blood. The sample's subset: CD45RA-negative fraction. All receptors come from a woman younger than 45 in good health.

CDR3 region: CASSSGQDYGYTF. CDR3 nucleotides: TGTGCCAGCAGTTCGGGACAGGACTATGGCTACACCTTC. This rearrangement joins TRBV2 to TRBJ1-2, with 8 bases lining up with TRBD1. Looked up from germline, CDR1 is SNHLY and CDR2 is FYNNEI. The CDR3 is made up of 13 amino acids. Trimming took 5 bases from V and 3 from J; bases not matched to a gene: 2.

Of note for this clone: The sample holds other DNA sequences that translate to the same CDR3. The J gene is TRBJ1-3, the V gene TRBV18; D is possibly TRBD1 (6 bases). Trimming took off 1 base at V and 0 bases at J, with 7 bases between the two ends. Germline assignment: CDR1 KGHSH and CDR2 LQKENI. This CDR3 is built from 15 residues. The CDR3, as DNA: TGTGCCAGCTCACCACGGACAGACTCTGGAAACACCATATATTTT. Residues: CASSPRTDSGNTIYF. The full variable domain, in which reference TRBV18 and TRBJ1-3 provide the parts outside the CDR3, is NAGVMQNPRHLVRRRGQEARLRCSPMKGHSHVYWYRQLPEEGLKFMVYLQKENIIDESGMPKERFSAEFPKEGPSILRIQQVVRGDSAAYFCASSPRTDSGNTIYFGEGSWLTVV.

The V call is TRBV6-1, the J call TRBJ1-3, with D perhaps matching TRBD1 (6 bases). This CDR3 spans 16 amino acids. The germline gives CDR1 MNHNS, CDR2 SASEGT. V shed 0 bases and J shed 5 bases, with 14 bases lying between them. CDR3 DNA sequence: TGTGCCAGCAGTGAAGCGCGGGGGCTAGCGCGAAACACCATATATTTT. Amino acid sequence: CASSEARGLARNTIYF.

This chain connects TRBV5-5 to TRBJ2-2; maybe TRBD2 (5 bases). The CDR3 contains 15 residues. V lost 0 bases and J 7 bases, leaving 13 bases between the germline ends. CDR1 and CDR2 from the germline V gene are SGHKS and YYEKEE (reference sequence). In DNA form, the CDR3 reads TGTGCCAGCAGCTTGGCGCCTGTACGGGACGGGGAGCTGTTTTTT. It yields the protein CASSLAPVRDGELFF. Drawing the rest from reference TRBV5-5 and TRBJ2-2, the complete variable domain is DAGVTQSPTHLIKTRGQQVTLRCSPISGHKSVSWYQQVLGQGPQFIFQYYEKEERGRGNFPDRFSARQFPNYSSELNVNALLLGDSALYLCASSLAPVRDGELFFGEGSRLTVL.

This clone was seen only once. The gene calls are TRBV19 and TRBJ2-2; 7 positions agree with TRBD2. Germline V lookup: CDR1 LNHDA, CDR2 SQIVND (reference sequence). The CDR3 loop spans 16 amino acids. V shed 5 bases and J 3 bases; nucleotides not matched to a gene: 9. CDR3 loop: CASSDPGLTHTGELFF. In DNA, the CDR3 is TGTGCCAGTAGTGATCCGGGACTAACTCACACCGGGGAGCTGTTTTTT.

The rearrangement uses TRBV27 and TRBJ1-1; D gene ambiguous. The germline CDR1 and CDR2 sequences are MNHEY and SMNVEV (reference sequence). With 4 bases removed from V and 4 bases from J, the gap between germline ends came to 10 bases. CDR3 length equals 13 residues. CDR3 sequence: CASSSAVGTEAFF. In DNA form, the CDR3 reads TGTGCCAGCAGTTCCGCGGTGGGCACTGAAGCTTTCTTT.

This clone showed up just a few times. CDR3 sequence reads: CASRTNGNTEAFF. DNA of the CDR3: TGTGCCAGCAGAACGAATGGGAACACTGAAGCTTTCTTT. The chain links TRBV6-1 to TRBJ1-1; D remains unclear. The germline CDR1 and CDR2 sequences are MNHNS and SASEGT. The length of the CDR3 is 13 residues. V lost 6 bases and J lost 1, with 9 bases in between.

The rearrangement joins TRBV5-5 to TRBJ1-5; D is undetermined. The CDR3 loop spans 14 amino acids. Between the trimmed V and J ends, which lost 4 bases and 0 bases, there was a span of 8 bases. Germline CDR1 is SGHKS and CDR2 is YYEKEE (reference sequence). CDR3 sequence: CASSKEYSNQPQHF. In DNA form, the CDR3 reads TGTGCCAGCAGCAAAGAATATAGCAATCAGCCCCAGCATTTT.

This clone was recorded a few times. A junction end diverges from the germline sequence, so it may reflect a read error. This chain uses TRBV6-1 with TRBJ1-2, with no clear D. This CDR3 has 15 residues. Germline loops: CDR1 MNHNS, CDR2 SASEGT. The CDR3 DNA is TGTGCCAGCACTGAAGGAGGAATCGTGGTCTATGGCTACACCTTC. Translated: CASTEGGIVVYGYTF.

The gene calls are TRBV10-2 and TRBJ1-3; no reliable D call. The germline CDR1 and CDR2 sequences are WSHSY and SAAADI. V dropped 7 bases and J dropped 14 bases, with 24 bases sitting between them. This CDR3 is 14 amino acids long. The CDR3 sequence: CASTHEVSSMKVYF. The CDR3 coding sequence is TGCGCCAGCACCCACGAAGTCTCTAGCATGAAGGTATATTTT.

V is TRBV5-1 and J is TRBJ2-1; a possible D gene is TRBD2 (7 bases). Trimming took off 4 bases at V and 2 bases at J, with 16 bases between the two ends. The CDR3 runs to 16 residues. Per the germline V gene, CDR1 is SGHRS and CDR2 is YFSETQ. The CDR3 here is CASSLLGGGPYNEQFF. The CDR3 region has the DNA TGCGCCAGCAGCCTATTAGGGGGAGGGCCCTACAATGAGCAGTTCTTC.

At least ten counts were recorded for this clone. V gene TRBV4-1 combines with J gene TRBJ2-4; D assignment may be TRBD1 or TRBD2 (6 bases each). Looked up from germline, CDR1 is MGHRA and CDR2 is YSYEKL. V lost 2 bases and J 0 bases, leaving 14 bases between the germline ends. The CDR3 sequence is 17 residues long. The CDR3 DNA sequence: TGCGCCAGCAGCCAAATAAGGGGGGTTGGAGCCAAAAACATTCAGTACTTC. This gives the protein CASSQIRGVGAKNIQYF.

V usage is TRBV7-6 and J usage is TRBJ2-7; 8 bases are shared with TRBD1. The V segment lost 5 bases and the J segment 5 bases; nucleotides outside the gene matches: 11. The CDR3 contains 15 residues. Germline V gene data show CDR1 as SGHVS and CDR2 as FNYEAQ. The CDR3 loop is CASSPRGRGLHEQYF. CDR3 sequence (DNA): TGTGCCAGCAGCCCCCGCGGCAGGGGGCTCCACGAGCAGTACTTC. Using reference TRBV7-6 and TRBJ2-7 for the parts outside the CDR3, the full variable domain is GAGVSQSPRYKVTKRGQDVALRCDPISGHVSLYWYRQALGQGPEFLTYFNYEAQQDKSGLPNDRFSAERPEGSISTLTIQRTEQRDSAMYRCASSPRGRGLHEQYFGPGTRLTVT.

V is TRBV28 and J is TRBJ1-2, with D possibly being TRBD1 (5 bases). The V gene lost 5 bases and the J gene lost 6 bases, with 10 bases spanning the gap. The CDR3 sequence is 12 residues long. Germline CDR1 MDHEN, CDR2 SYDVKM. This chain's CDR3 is CASSQGRDGYTF. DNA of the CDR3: TGTGCCAGCAGTCAGGGTAGGGATGGCTACACCTTC.

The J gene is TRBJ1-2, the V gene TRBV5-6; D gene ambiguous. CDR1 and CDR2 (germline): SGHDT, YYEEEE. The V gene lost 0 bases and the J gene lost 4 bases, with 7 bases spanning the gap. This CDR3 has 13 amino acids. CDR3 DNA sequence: TGTGCCAGCAGCTTGGCGAATTTCTATGGCTACACCTTC. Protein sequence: CASSLANFYGYTF. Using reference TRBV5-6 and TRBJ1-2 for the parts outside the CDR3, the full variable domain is DAGVTQSPTHLIKTRGQQVTLRCSPKSGHDTVSWYQQALGQGPQFIFQYYEEEERQRGNFPDRFSGHQFPNYSSELNVNALLLGDSALYLCASSLANFYGYTFGSGTRLTVV.

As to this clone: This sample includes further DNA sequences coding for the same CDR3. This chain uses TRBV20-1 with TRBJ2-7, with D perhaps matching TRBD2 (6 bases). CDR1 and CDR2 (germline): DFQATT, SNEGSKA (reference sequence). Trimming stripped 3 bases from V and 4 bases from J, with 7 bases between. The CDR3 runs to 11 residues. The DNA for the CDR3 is TGCAGTGCTAGGGGGGGTTACGAGCAGTACTTC. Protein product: CSARGGYEQYF.

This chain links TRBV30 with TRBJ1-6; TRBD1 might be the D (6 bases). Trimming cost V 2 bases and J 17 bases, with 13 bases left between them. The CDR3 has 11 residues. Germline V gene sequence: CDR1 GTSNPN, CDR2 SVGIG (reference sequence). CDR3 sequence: CAWSTSHRVHF. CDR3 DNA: TGTGCCTGGAGTACAAGTCACAGGGTCCACTTT.

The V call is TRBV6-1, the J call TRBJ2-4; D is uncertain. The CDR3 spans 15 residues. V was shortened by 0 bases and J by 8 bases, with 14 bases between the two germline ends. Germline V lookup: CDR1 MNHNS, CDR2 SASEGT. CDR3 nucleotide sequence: TGTGCCAGCAGTGAAGCGCGATCGGGTGCGGACATTCAGTACTTC. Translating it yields CASSEARSGADIQYF.